Many counts were recorded for the clone carrying this TCR beta chain. As yet, its antigen is unknown. TCRdb fed the reads into MiXCR, producing one record per CDR3 protein. The sample shows approximately 500,000 distinct CDR3 sequences, approximately 17% of them seen only once. V lost 0 bases and J 5 bases, leaving 8 bases between the germline ends. Germline assignment: CDR1 MNHEY and CDR2 SMNVEV (reference sequence). The CDR3 covers 13 residues. This record comes from a study of T cell repertoires in cytomegalovirus infection. Whole-study context: Public TCR beta signature analysis indicated the presence of both CMV infection and matching HLA type.

Study-wide points: There were carriers of CMV plus the relevant HLA, and cumulative public TCR beta family frequency identified them. Ex vivo, HLA-C-restricted CMV-specific TCR beta clonotypes prevailed over the rest of the response.

The receptor's source is a human donor in good health (CMV status not recorded). Some clones in this sample may be carry-over from other donors' samples. The chain carries TRBV27 and TRBJ2-7, with no clear D. Sequencing used CD8+ T cells from PBMCs. The CDR3 bases are TGTGCCAGCAGTTTATCTCCCTTAAACGAGCAGTACTTC. This encodes CASSLSPLNEQYF.